Listed here are 27 T cell receptor beta chains from one sample, sequenced in a study of T cell responses to AZD1222 COVID-19 vaccine. Clones were read by immunoSEQ multiplex PCR, and TCRdb kept only the in-frame ones, dropping some. The sample holds about 150,000 clones; less than 95% are singletons and the top ten take approximately 5.9%. Here the sequenced sample was peripheral blood, taken 28 days after the second AZD1222 dose. These receptors all stem from an adult who received the AZD1222 COVID-19 vaccine.

The gene calls are TRBV7-2 and TRBJ2-7; 10 nucleotides agree with TRBD2. The V and J ends lost 5 bases and 4 bases, in that order; junction bases with no gene match: 5. The CDR3 runs to 14 residues. Germline CDR1 reads SGHTA; CDR2 reads FQGNSA. This chain's CDR3 is CASSPRTSGYEQYF. CDR3 sequence (DNA): TGTGCCAGCAGCCCCCGGACTAGCGGATACGAGCAGTACTTC.

The rearrangement links TRBV4-3 to TRBJ2-7, with D perhaps TRBD1 (5 bases). Germline lookup yields CDR1 LGHNA and CDR2 YSLEER. This CDR3 comprises 15 residues. V lost 1 base, J lost 0 bases, and 10 bases lay in between. The CDR3 is CASSQGIDSSYEQYF. DNA for the CDR3: TGCGCCAGCAGCCAAGGTATCGACAGCTCCTACGAGCAGTACTTC.

The chain couples TRBV7-9 to TRBJ1-2, with D perhaps TRBD1 (5 bases). The CDR3 contains 13 residues. Trimming removed 8 bases from V and 8 bases from J, with 18 bases in between. CDR1 is SEHNR, CDR2 FQNEAQ, per germline (reference sequence). In DNA, the CDR3 is TGTGCCAGCGGGGGGGACCCCTTCTACGGCTACACCTTC. It codes for CASGGDPFYGYTF. Supplemented by reference TRBV7-9 and TRBJ1-2, the full variable domain reads DTGVSQNPRHKITKRGQNVTFRCDPISEHNRLYWYRQTLGQGPEFLTYFQNEAQLEKSRLLSDRFSAERPKGSFSTLEIQRTEQGDSAMYLCASGGDPFYGYTFGSGTRLTVV.

V usage is TRBV20-1 and J usage is TRBJ2-1, with TRBD2 identical over 7 bases. Trimming cost V 0 bases and J 12 bases; bases outside gene matches: 2. Germline CDR1 and CDR2: DFQATT and SNEGSKA (reference sequence). The CDR3 sequence is 11 residues long. As DNA, the CDR3 is TGCAGTGCTAGAGAACTAGCGCGGCAGTTCTTC. Its translation is CSARELARQFF.

The chain joins TRBV2 to TRBJ1-2; D may be TRBD1 (5 bases). Trimming left V 6 bases short and J 7 bases short, with 30 bases between. Germline lookup yields CDR1 SNHLY and CDR2 FYNNEI. The CDR3 contains 18 residues. CDR3 protein: CASSANPRGRNVGGGYTF. CDR3 bases: TGTGCCAGCAGCGCCAATCCGAGAGGACGGAATGTTGGGGGTGGCTACACCTTC.

The genes are TRBV19 and TRBJ1-2, with D uncertain. The CDR3 covers 13 residues. Germline loops: CDR1 LNHDA, CDR2 SQIVND (reference sequence). The germline V and J ends were trimmed by 6 bases and 3 bases, with 11 bases remaining between them. The CDR3 nucleotides read TGTGCCAGTAGGCTGACACGTGACTATGGCTACACCTTC. Amino acid sequence: CASRLTRDYGYTF.

The chain links TRBV30 to TRBJ2-5; D is uncertain. Between the trimmed V and J ends, which lost 5 bases and 5 bases, there was a span of 18 bases. Germline-derived CDR1 and CDR2 are GTSNPN and SVGIG (reference sequence). The CDR3 length is 14 residues. Written as DNA, the CDR3 is TGTGCCTGGCGTTACCCCGATCCGCGGGAGACCCAGTACTTC. Its protein is CAWRYPDPRETQYF.

The V gene is TRBV19, the J gene TRBJ2-1; D gene uncertain. Trimming removed 7 bases from V and 1 base from J, with 11 bases in between. Per germline, CDR1 LNHDA and CDR2 SQIVND (reference sequence). The CDR3 sequence is 14 residues long. DNA of the CDR3: TGTGCCAGTATGAGGAAAGAGTCCTACAATGAGCAGTTCTTC. This gives the protein CASMRKESYNEQFF.

This sequence joins TRBV5-1 and TRBJ1-4; 9 positions match TRBD1. CDR1 is SGHRS, CDR2 YFSETQ, per germline. The CDR3 runs 14 residues. The V segment lost 4 bases and the J segment 4 bases; nucleotides outside the gene matches: 2. This CDR3 is CASSRGQGNEKLFF. The CDR3 nucleotides read TGCGCCAGCAGCAGGGGACAGGGTAATGAAAAACTGTTTTTT.

The V gene is TRBV28, the J gene TRBJ2-2; a weak D match, TRBD1 (6 bases). The CDR3 covers 16 residues. The germline V gene has CDR1 MDHEN and CDR2 SYDVKM. V lost 6 bases and J lost 0, with 14 bases in between. The CDR3 reads CASRTFDRTNTGELFF. Written as DNA, the CDR3 is TGTGCCAGCAGAACCTTCGACAGGACGAACACCGGGGAGCTGTTTTTT.

The DNA of the CDR3 is TGTGCCAGCAGTGAACAGGAAGGAAACACCATATATTTT. It is translated as CASSEQEGNTIYF. This chain connects TRBV6-4 to TRBJ1-3; possibly TRBD1 for D (5 bases). Per germline, CDR1 MRHNA and CDR2 SNTAGT. The CDR3 runs 13 residues. The V and J ends lost 3 bases and 4 bases respectively, with 7 bases between them.

The CDR3 DNA reads as TGTGCCAGCAGCAAGGCCCGAGTGGAAGCTTTCTTT. The encoded protein is CASSKARVEAFF. The chain uses TRBV14 and TRBJ1-1; D unclear. The V end lost 5 bases, the J end lost 8 bases, and 12 bases lay between the germline ends. Germline CDR1 and CDR2: SGHDN and FVKESK. The CDR3 has 12 residues.

V is TRBV10-3 and J is TRBJ1-4, with 9 positions matching TRBD1. The CDR3 has 17 residues. With 6 bases clipped from V and 5 bases from J, the junction kept 13 bases outside the gene matches. Germline V CDR1 and CDR2: ENHRY, SYGVKD. The DNA for the CDR3 is TGTGCCATCAGCGCCGGGACAGGGTCCCTTTTAAATGAAAAACTGTTTTTT. Translation gives CAISAGTGSLLNEKLFF.

This chain uses TRBV2 with TRBJ1-2; 7 bases align to TRBD1. Germline trimming cut 2 bases from V and 6 bases from J; bases unmatched to any gene: 12. CDR3 length: 16 residues. In germline, CDR1 is SNHLY, CDR2 FYNNEI. The CDR3 DNA is TGTGCCAGCAGTGAAACCCCTGCAGGGGGGAAAGATGGCTACACCTTC. As protein: CASSETPAGGKDGYTF.

This rearrangement joins TRBV6-5 to TRBJ1-5, with D hard to call. The germline V gene has CDR1 MNHEY and CDR2 SVGAGI. The CDR3 has 16 residues. V lost 0 bases, J lost 2 bases, and 11 bases lay in between. This chain's CDR3 is CASSYSGPGGNQPQHF. CDR3 bases: TGTGCCAGCAGTTACTCCGGACCTGGAGGCAATCAGCCCCAGCATTTT.

J is TRBJ2-4 and V is TRBV7-3, with no clear D. Per the germline V gene, CDR1 is SGHTA and CDR2 is FQGTGA. V was cut by 0 bases and J by 9 bases, with 18 bases left in between. This CDR3 is built from 16 residues. CDR3 in DNA: TGTGCCAGCAGCTTAACCCCTCCTCCCGACGTTAGCATTCAGTACTTC. Encoded protein: CASSLTPPPDVSIQYF.

This chain connects TRBV10-1 to TRBJ2-7; no firm D call. Germline V gene sequence: CDR1 WNHNN, CDR2 SYGVQD (reference sequence). The CDR3 contains 15 residues. With 2 bases removed from V and 0 bases from J, the gap between germline ends came to 11 bases. CDR3: CASSEETWNSYEQYF. Written as DNA, the CDR3 is TGCGCCAGCAGTGAGGAAACTTGGAACTCCTACGAGCAGTACTTC.

The V gene is TRBV7-9, the J gene TRBJ2-3, with 8 bases identical to TRBD2. Germline-derived CDR1 and CDR2 are SEHNR and FQNEAQ (reference sequence). This CDR3 comprises 15 residues. V shed 1 base, J shed 5 bases, and the junction held 5 bases outside the gene matches. CDR3 protein: CASSLVRGAGDTQYF. As DNA, the CDR3 is TGTGCCAGCAGCTTAGTGCGGGGGGCGGGAGATACGCAGTATTTT.

This clone was observed a single time. The V call is TRBV19, the J call TRBJ1-4; 11 bases fit TRBD1. Germline V CDR1 and CDR2: LNHDA, SQIVND (reference sequence). V was clipped by 3 bases and J by 8 bases; unmatched bases: 5. CDR3 length: 15 residues. The CDR3 nucleotides read TGTGCCAGTAGTATCGGGACAGGGGGAAAAGAAAAACTGTTTTTT. This translates into CASSIGTGGKEKLFF.

The V gene is TRBV19, the J gene TRBJ2-7; perhaps D is TRBD1 or TRBD2 (5 bases each). Deletions cut 6 bases from V and 1 base from J, with 16 bases between. Germline V gene lookup returns CDR1 LNHDA and CDR2 SQIVND (reference sequence). This CDR3 is built from 15 residues. The CDR3 protein is CASREEGTGSYEQYF. The DNA for the CDR3 is TGTGCCAGTAGAGAAGAGGGGACGGGGTCCTACGAGCAGTACTTC.

The chain carries TRBV2 and TRBJ2-6, with 10 bases that match TRBD1. The CDR3 sequence is 17 residues long. J lost 0 bases, V lost 7 bases, and 6 bases had no gene match. Germline V gene sequence: CDR1 SNHLY, CDR2 FYNNEI. The CDR3 DNA reads TGTGCCAGCAAGGGACAGGGGCCTTTCTCTGGGGCCAACGTCCTGACTTTC. Amino acid sequence: CASKGQGPFSGANVLTF. Supplemented by reference TRBV2 and TRBJ2-6, the full variable domain reads EPEVTQTPSHQVTQMGQEVILRCVPISNHLYFYWYRQILGQKVEFLVSFYNNEISEKSEIFDDQFSVERPDGSNFTLKIRSTKLEDSAMYFCASKGQGPFSGANVLTFGAGSRLTVL.

V gene TRBV19 combines with J gene TRBJ1-5; D gene unclear. V was pared by 6 bases and J by 0 bases, with 9 bases between. This CDR3 has 14 residues. The germline V gene encodes CDR1 LNHDA and CDR2 SQIVND (reference sequence). CDR3 nucleotide sequence: TGTGCCAGTAGATACACGAATAGCAATCAGCCCCAGCATTTT. This translates into CASRYTNSNQPQHF.

The gene calls are TRBV9 and TRBJ1-4; 7 bases fit TRBD1. Unmatched junction bases numbered 2, after V lost 0 bases and J lost 3 bases. This CDR3 contains 15 residues. Germline V gene sequence: CDR1 SGDLS, CDR2 YYNGEE. DNA for the CDR3: TGTGCCAGCAGCGTAGTAGGGACAGCTAATGAAAAACTGTTTTTT. Translating it yields CASSVVGTANEKLFF.

Here the CDR3 DNA reads TGCGCCAGCAGCCAGGACTCTAACTATGGCTACACCTTC. Amino acids: CASSQDSNYGYTF. The chain is built from TRBV5-1 and TRBJ1-2; D is unresolved. Germline-derived CDR1 and CDR2 are SGHRS and YFSETQ. V shed 4 bases and J shed 0 bases, with 7 bases lying between them. The CDR3 runs to 13 residues.

CDR3 amino acids: CASSFPRLISYGYTF. In nucleotides, the CDR3 is TGTGCCAGCAGTTTTCCCAGGCTAATTTCCTATGGCTACACCTTC. J is TRBJ1-2 and V is TRBV28, with unresolved D. Deletions cut 3 bases from V and 4 bases from J, with 15 bases between. This CDR3 comprises 15 residues. Germline V gene lookup returns CDR1 MDHEN and CDR2 SYDVKM.

J is TRBJ1-2 and V is TRBV6-5, with a weak D call TRBD1 (5 bases). CDR3 length equals 12 residues. V lost 4 bases and J lost 8, with 11 bases in between. Germline V gives CDR1 MNHEY, CDR2 SVGAGI. The CDR3 nucleotides read TGTGCCAGCAGTTCCCAGGGCCACGGCTACACCTTC. Its protein is CASSSQGHGYTF.

Turning to this clone: Its ends do not fully match the called genes, so a read error is possible. The genes are TRBV7-7 and TRBJ2-2; D is perhaps TRBD1 or TRBD2 (5 bases each). The CDR3 length is 15 residues. Germline values: CDR1 SSHAT, CDR2 FNYEAQ (reference sequence). The CDR3 DNA reads as TGTGCTAGCAGCAATGAACGGGGCAGCACCGGGGAGCTGTTTTTT. Amino acid sequence: CASSNERGSTGELFF.